This is a list of T cell receptor beta chains from one sample in a study of T cell responses to AZD1222 COVID-19 vaccine. The repertoire was sequenced with immunoSEQ multiplex PCR; TCRdb's copy has only in-frame clones and lacks some. Among 150,000 or so clones, about 91% were seen once, and the ten largest hold 1.3%. The source material was peripheral blood, sampled 28 days after the second AZD1222 dose. These receptor sequences come from an adult who received the AZD1222 COVID-19 vaccine. The CDR3 runs from the conserved cysteine through the conserved F or W. A D gene is named only where the DNA matches it firmly. Only some rows state a clone size, as once, few, many or a class for expanded clones.

v_gene,d_gene,j_gene,abundance,CDR3aa,CDR3nt
TRBV5-1,.,TRBJ1-2,.,CASRTGNYGYTF,TGCGCCAGCAGAACAGGCAACTATGGCTACACCTTC
TRBV5-1,TRBD1,TRBJ1-1,.,CASSLEGTGGGAFF,TGCGCCAGCAGCTTGGAGGGAACAGGGGGCGGAGCTTTCTTT
TRBV3-1/TRBV3-2,.,TRBJ1-6,.,CASSQVAGDSPLHF,TGTGCCAGCAGCCAAGTCGCAGGGGATTCACCCCTCCACTTT
TRBV30,.,TRBJ1-1,.,CAWREEGDTEAFF,TGTGCCTGGAGGGAGGAGGGGGACACTGAAGCTTTCTTT
TRBV2,.,TRBJ2-1,.,CASRPLLYNEQFF,TGTGCCAGCCGGCCCCTCCTATACAATGAGCAGTTCTTC
TRBV3-1/TRBV3-2,.,TRBJ1-3,.,CASSQDGASGNTIYF,TGTGCCAGCAGCCAGGACGGAGCCTCTGGAAACACCATATATTTT
TRBV19,.,TRBJ1-1,.,CASSSFGAPEAFF,TGTGCCAGTAGTAGCTTCGGGGCCCCTGAAGCTTTCTTT
TRBV3-1/TRBV3-2,.,TRBJ2-3,.,CASSQAGAASTDTQYF,TGTGCCAGCAGCCAAGCGGGGGCCGCAAGCACAGATACGCAGTATTTT
TRBV30,.,TRBJ1-3,.,CAWKGRGDPGNTIYF,TGTGCCTGGAAAGGGAGGGGGGATCCGGGAAACACCATATATTTT
TRBV11-2,.,TRBJ1-2,few,CASSLAPGPSYGYTF,TGTGCCAGCAGCTTAGCCCCTGGACCATCCTATGGCTACACCTTC
TRBV27,.,TRBJ1-1,.,CASSLSGTEAFF,TGTGCCAGCAGTTTATCTGGCACTGAAGCTTTCTTT
TRBV6-1,.,TRBJ2-7,.,CASSDLAPYEQYF,TGTGCCAGCAGTGATCTTGCTCCATACGAGCAGTACTTC
TRBV5-1,TRBD2,TRBJ2-1,.,CASSLAASGVEQFF,TGCGCCAGCAGCTTGGCGGCTAGCGGGGTTGAGCAGTTCTTC
TRBV6-5,.,TRBJ1-5,.,CASSPDWGSNQPQHF,TGTGCCAGCAGCCCGGACTGGGGGAGCAATCAGCCCCAGCATTTT
TRBV11-3,TRBD2,TRBJ2-7,.,CASSLGGGGGEQYF,TGTGCCAGCAGCTTAGGGGGCGGGGGGGGCGAGCAGTACTTC
TRBV4-1,TRBD2,TRBJ2-1,.,CASSRTSGTYNEQFF,TGCGCCAGCAGCCGGACTAGCGGAACCTACAATGAGCAGTTCTTC
TRBV29-1,.,TRBJ2-1,few,CSAARPSSYNEQFF,TGCAGCGCCGCCCGGCCAAGCTCCTACAATGAGCAGTTCTTC
TRBV3-1/TRBV3-2,.,TRBJ1-1,once,CASSQAGRRTEAFF,TGTGCCAGCAGCCAAGCAGGGAGAAGGACTGAAGCTTTCTTT
TRBV6-5,.,TRBJ1-1,.,CASSLRGPYTEAFF,TGTGCCAGCAGTCTCAGGGGACCATACACTGAAGCTTTCTTT
TRBV10-3,TRBD1,TRBJ1-1,.,CAISVGQGANTEAFF,TGTGCCATCAGCGTAGGACAGGGGGCGAACACTGAAGCTTTCTTT
TRBV7-9,.,TRBJ1-2,.,CASSRDDMGYTF,TGTGCCAGCAGCCGCGACGATATGGGCTACACCTTC
TRBV3-1/TRBV3-2,.,TRBJ2-2,.,CASSRAGSGELFF,TGTGCCAGCAGCCGGGCGGGGTCCGGGGAGCTGTTTTTT
TRBV6-4,TRBD2,TRBJ2-1,.,CASSNGTSGYEQFF,TGTGCCAGCAGTAACGGGACTAGTGGTTATGAGCAGTTCTTC
TRBV4-3,TRBD1,TRBJ2-4,once,CASSQDDRGSGIQYF,TGCGCCAGCAGCCAGGACGACAGGGGGTCGGGCATTCAGTACTTC
TRBV29-1,.,TRBJ2-1,.,CSARISYNEQFF,TGCAGCGCCCGGATCTCCTACAATGAGCAGTTCTTC
TRBV12-5,.,TRBJ2-5,.,CASGLDIQETQYF,TGTGCTAGTGGTTTGGACATCCAAGAGACCCAGTACTTC
TRBV28,TRBD1,TRBJ1-1,.,CASSMDRVGYTEAFF,TGTGCCAGCAGTATGGACAGGGTCGGGTACACTGAAGCTTTCTTT
TRBV3-1/TRBV3-2,TRBD2,TRBJ2-4,.,CASSQEGLAGGDFENIQYF,TGTGCCAGCAGCCAAGAAGGACTAGCGGGGGGGGACTTCGAAAACATTCAGTACTTC
TRBV5-1,.,TRBJ1-6,.,CASSLGASTSPLHF,TGCGCCAGCAGCTTAGGGGCTAGCACTTCACCCCTCCACTTT
TRBV5-5,TRBD2,TRBJ2-3,.,CASSPGLAAPSTDTQYF,TGTGCCAGCAGCCCGGGACTAGCGGCCCCTAGCACAGATACGCAGTATTTT
TRBV1,.,TRBJ1-2,.,CTSSQEGKDILGYTF,TGCACCAGCAGCCAAGAGGGGAAAGATATCCTGGGCTACACCTTC
TRBV24-1,TRBD2,TRBJ2-1,.,CATSVLAGGTNEQFF,TGTGCCACCAGTGTATTAGCGGGAGGCACCAATGAGCAGTTCTTC
TRBV6-2/TRBV6-3,.,TRBJ1-1,.,CASSYSWGNTEAFF,TGTGCCAGCAGTTACTCTTGGGGGAACACTGAAGCTTTCTTT
TRBV7-2,TRBD1,TRBJ1-1,.,CASSFDRDSEAFF,TGTGCCAGCAGCTTTGACAGGGACTCTGAAGCTTTCTTT
TRBV6-2/TRBV6-3,TRBD2,TRBJ2-3,.,CASSYGRESTDTQYF,TGTGCCAGCAGTTACGGGCGGGAGAGCACAGATACGCAGTATTTT
TRBV7-8,.,TRBJ2-7,few,CASSSNSGGSYEQYF,TGTGCCAGCAGCTCCAATAGCGGAGGATCTTACGAGCAGTACTTC
TRBV6-5,.,TRBJ2-7,.,CASSTANYEQYF,TGTGCCAGCAGTACGGCGAACTACGAGCAGTACTTC
TRBV27,TRBD2,TRBJ2-1,.,CASRTLAGGDNEQFF,TGTGCCAGCAGGACCTTAGCGGGAGGGGACAATGAGCAGTTCTTC
TRBV27,.,TRBJ1-5,.,CASSSRHPNSNQPQHF,TGTGCCAGCAGCAGCCGGCATCCCAATAGCAATCAGCCCCAGCATTTT
TRBV5-1,.,TRBJ2-7,.,CASSLGGASYEQYF,TGCGCCAGCAGCCTCGGTGGGGCCTCCTACGAGCAGTACTTC
TRBV10-2,.,TRBJ1-5,.,CASTLDRYSNQPQHF,TGCGCCAGCACTCTAGACAGGTATAGCAATCAGCCCCAGCATTTT
TRBV7-9,TRBD1,TRBJ1-1,.,CASSEGQFAFF,TGTGCCAGCAGCGAGGGACAGTTCGCTTTCTTT
TRBV4-1,.,TRBJ1-1,.,CASSQDWASMNTEAFF,TGCGCCAGCAGCCAAGATTGGGCGTCTATGAACACTGAAGCTTTCTTT
TRBV5-1,.,TRBJ2-1,.,CASSLPGTYNEQFF,TGCGCCAGCAGCTTACCGGGGACCTACAATGAGCAGTTCTTC
TRBV11-1,.,TRBJ1-1,.,CASSLFSGVDTEAFF,TGTGCCAGCAGCTTATTTTCAGGGGTTGACACTGAAGCTTTCTTT
TRBV6-5,TRBD2,TRBJ2-7,.,CASSYSSGGTYEQYF,TGTGCCAGCAGTTACTCTAGCGGGGGGACCTACGAGCAGTACTTC
TRBV27,TRBD1,TRBJ2-7,.,CASSRDRGYEQYF,TGTGCCAGCAGTAGGGACAGAGGCTACGAGCAGTACTTC
TRBV7-9,.,TRBJ2-7,once,CASSLAGGAVNEQYF,TGTGCCAGCAGCTTAGCGGGGGGCGCGGTGAACGAGCAGTACTTC
TRBV19,.,TRBJ2-7,.,CASSMRGGSEQYF,TGTGCCAGTAGTATGAGGGGGGGAAGCGAGCAGTACTTC
TRBV5-6,TRBD2,TRBJ2-3,.,CASSSLSGGLTDTQYF,TGTGCCAGCAGCTCGCTAAGCGGGGGCCTCACAGATACGCAGTATTTT
TRBV7-9,.,TRBJ1-1,.,CASSLAPGGGVNTEAFF,TGTGCCAGCAGCTTAGCGCCGGGGGGCGGAGTGAACACTGAAGCTTTCTTT
TRBV5-4,.,TRBJ2-5,.,CASSSQAGADLRAQYF,TGTGCCAGCAGCTCCCAAGCCGGGGCAGACCTTCGGGCCCAGTACTTC
TRBV24-1,TRBD1,TRBJ2-1,.,CATSDFGTGEDDEQFF,TGTGCCACCAGTGATTTCGGGACAGGGGAGGACGATGAGCAGTTCTTC
TRBV5-4,.,TRBJ2-5,.,CASSPRPGEETQYF,TGTGCCAGCAGCCCAAGGCCCGGGGAAGAGACCCAGTACTTC